This T cell receptor (beta chain) derives from a study of Ad26.COV2.S vaccination and SARS-CoV-2 variants. TCRdb's copy holds only in-frame clones and misses some; the assay was immunoSEQ multiplex PCR. The data show roughly 330,000 clones, with roughly 88% seen just once and approximately 5% held by the top ten. The CDR3 is 14 residues long. The V end lost 4 bases, the J end lost 4 bases, and 14 bases lay between the germline ends. Germline V gene lookup returns CDR1 SQVTM and CDR2 ANQGSEA. Treatment defined: around 19 received Ad26.COV2.S at low or high dose, single or two shots; about 5 received placebo; per-sample allocation not given. Day 63 following the first vaccine or placebo injection was when the samples were taken.

This chain joins TRBV29-1 and TRBJ1-3, with D possibly being TRBD1 (5 bases). The specimen comprised peripheral blood, sampled in a trial of Ad26.COV2.S vaccine versus placebo. The clonotype originates from a person aged 18 to 65 who received the Ad26.COV2.S COVID-19 vaccine or a placebo. The CDR3 sequence is CSVGGLMGGNTIYF. As DNA, the CDR3 is TGCAGCGTTGGGGGCCTTATGGGGGGAAACACCATATATTTT.